This TCR beta chain comes out of a study of blood T cell repertoires in COVID-19. Looking at the study overall: Samples representing acute and convalescent COVID-19 were sourced from the United States, Italy and Spain.

Across 20 to 25 US areas, participants ranged in age from about 18 to 90 years. Participant-reported clinical history was the basis for cohort assignment. Cohort 3 recovered donors had two negative PCRs, clearance, or symptom resolution. Some clones are missing from TCRdb's copy, which holds only in-frame ones; the method was immunoSEQ multiplex PCR. The sample has about 190,000 clones; around 73% are singletons. A few counts support this clone. Unmatched junction bases numbered 18, after V lost 6 bases and J lost 9 bases. The CDR3 is made up of 18 amino acids. Sequenced input: PBMCs or T cells enriched from blood (not recorded which). The gene calls are TRBV23-1 and TRBJ1-6; TRBD1 matches 9 bases. TRBV23-1 falls under the ORF class, with uncertain function. This receptor was taken from a woman aged 50 to 65 who had recovered from COVID-19. CDR3 bases: TGCGCCAGCAGCTCAATTCAGAATGAGGGGACAGGGCCTTCACCCCTCCACTTT. It codes for CASSSIQNEGTGPSPLHF.